A single sample is the source of the 11 T cell receptor beta chains below, sequenced in a study of early T cells in non-severe SARS-CoV-2 infection. TCRdb recomputed calls from the 5' RACE reads with MiXCR, one row per CDR3 protein. Seen here are around 50,000 distinct CDR3 sequences, roughly 12% observed once, and the top ten hold roughly a tenth. Sequencing was performed on whole blood. The receptors originated from an adult who was a healthcare worker with PCR-confirmed SARS-CoV-2 infection or an uninfected control (not recorded which).

V gene TRBV6-1 combines with J gene TRBJ2-3; D unclear. V dropped 1 base and J dropped 2 bases, with 7 bases sitting between them. The CDR3 length is 14 residues. CDR1 MNHNS and CDR2 SASEGT come from the germline V gene. The CDR3 loop is CASSEGGFTDTQYF. For the CDR3, the DNA is TGTGCCAGCAGTGAAGGGGGTTTCACAGATACGCAGTATTTT.

This chain connects TRBV20-1 to TRBJ2-7, with D possibly matching TRBD1 (6 bases). The CDR3 covers 14 residues. Per the germline V gene, CDR1 is DFQATT and CDR2 is SNEGSKA (reference sequence). The ends were cut back, 3 bases at V and 2 bases at J, with 14 bases in the middle. CDR3 amino acids: CSASLRTGTYEQYF. The DNA for the CDR3 is TGCAGTGCTAGTTTGAGAACAGGGACCTACGAGCAGTACTTC.

This clonotype was seen repeatedly, ten times or more. This chain uses TRBV28 with TRBJ2-1; 10 nucleotides agree with TRBD2. The germline CDR1 and CDR2 sequences are MDHEN and SYDVKM. CDR3 length: 14 residues. CDR3 nucleotides: TGTGCTGTGGCAGGACTAGCGGAGCACAATGAGCAGTTCTTC. It codes for CAVAGLAEHNEQFF. Combining the CDR3 with reference TRBV28 and TRBJ2-1 gives the whole variable domain DVKVTQSSRYLVKRTGEKVFLECVQDMDHENMFWYRQDPGLGLRLIYFSYDVKMKEKGDIPEGYSVSREKKERFSLILESASTNQTSMYLCAVAGLAEHNEQFFGPGTRLTVL.

The table lists this clonotype with a few counts. This chain links TRBV7-2 with TRBJ1-1; D is undetermined. Germline CDR1 SGHTA, CDR2 FQGNSA. CDR3 length: 12 residues. Trimming took 5 bases from V and 11 from J, leaving 15 bases between them. This CDR3 reads CASSHTGSLAFF. As DNA, the CDR3 is TGTGCCAGCAGCCACACGGGCAGCCTGGCTTTCTTT. Full variable domain (rest looked up from reference TRBV7-2 and TRBJ1-1): GAGVSQSPSNKVTEKGKDVELRCDPISGHTALYWYRQSLGQGLEFLIYFQGNSAPDKSGLPSDRFSAERTGGSVSTLTIQRTQQEDSAVYLCASSHTGSLAFFGQGTRLTVV.

V usage is TRBV7-2 and J usage is TRBJ2-7; D remains unclear. The CDR3 loop spans 15 amino acids. The V gene's germline CDR1 is SGHTA and CDR2 FQGNSA. The V and J ends lost 2 bases and 2 bases respectively, with 13 bases between them. The CDR3, as DNA: TGTGCCAGCAGCTTATCCCCCGCGAAAACCTACGAGCAGTACTTC. Encoded protein: CASSLSPAKTYEQYF.

This clonotype has just a few counts. This chain joins TRBV11-1 and TRBJ2-7; no firm D call. Trimming pared 5 bases from V and 1 base from J, leaving 9 bases between. This CDR3 contains 13 residues. The V gene's germline CDR1 is SGHAT and CDR2 FQDESV (reference sequence). Here the CDR3 DNA reads TGTGCCAGCAGCCTGGGCAAGTCCTACGAGCAGTACTTC. Its translation is CASSLGKSYEQYF.

The chain employs TRBV27 and TRBJ2-7; D possibly corresponds to TRBD1 (6 bases). This CDR3 comprises 12 residues. CDR1 is MNHEY, CDR2 SMNVEV, per germline (reference sequence). V was trimmed by 5 bases and J by 7 bases, leaving 12 bases between them. CDR3 sequence reads: CASSATGLEQYF. CDR3 DNA: TGTGCCAGCAGTGCAACAGGGTTGGAGCAGTACTTC.

This clonotype came up many times. The chain links TRBV11-2 to TRBJ2-3, with a possible D match to TRBD2 (6 bases). The germline gives CDR1 SGHAT, CDR2 FQNNGV. This CDR3 spans 15 amino acids. V was shortened by 5 bases and J by 6 bases, with 18 bases between the two germline ends. This CDR3 reads CASSPSGDPGDTQYF. The CDR3, as DNA: TGTGCCAGCAGCCCCTCGGGAGACCCAGGGGATACGCAGTATTTT.

This clonotype was seen repeatedly, ten times or more. The CDR3 DNA follows: TGCAGTGCTATCACCCGGGGTGGGGAGACCCAGTACTTC. Its translation is CSAITRGGETQYF. The V call is TRBV20-1, the J call TRBJ2-5, with D possibly matching TRBD2 (5 bases). Germline CDR1 DFQATT, CDR2 SNEGSKA (reference sequence). The CDR3 has 13 residues. Trimming took off 4 bases at V and 5 bases at J, with 14 bases between the two ends.

This clonotype was seen ten or more times. Germline and junction disagree at one end, which may indicate a read error. The rearrangement links TRBV10-3 to TRBJ2-3, with 7 bases aligning to TRBD2. Per germline, CDR1 ENHRY and CDR2 SYGVKD. The CDR3 consists of 14 residues. The CDR3 reads CAITERGGTDTQYF. CDR3 DNA: TGTGCCATCACAGAGCGGGGCGGCACAGATACGCAGTACTTT.

This clonotype was seen repeatedly, ten times or more. The chain employs TRBV28 and TRBJ2-7; D is undetermined. From germline, CDR1 is MDHEN and CDR2 SYDVKM. V was cut by 1 base and J by 5 bases, with 9 bases left in between. This CDR3 comprises 13 residues. In nucleotides, the CDR3 is TGTGCCAGCAGTTTATTTGGGCGAAACGAGCAGTACTTC. Amino acids: CASSLFGRNEQYF.